These 12 T cell receptor beta chains were sequenced from one sample in a study of blood T cells in healthy people across ages. A second PCR, run for about 7 to 11 cycles, used a sample-barcoded 5' primer plus a J-beta primer mix. TCRdb passed the 5' RACE reads through MiXCR, listing each CDR3 protein once. Among 730,000 or so distinct CDR3 sequences listed, 43% were seen once. The source material was blood. The receptors here all came from a woman aged 60-75 years in good health.

V is TRBV11-2 and J is TRBJ2-2; D is unclear. Germline V gives CDR1 SGHAT, CDR2 FQNNGV. The CDR3 totals 16 residues. V was clipped by 6 bases and J by 5 bases, with 19 bases between them. CDR3 bases: TGTGCCAGCAGTAAAGCCCTAAGTTCTAGTACCGGGGAGCTGTTTTTT. Translating gives CASSKALSSSTGELFF.

Regarding this clonotype: Compared with germline, one end of the junction differs, possibly owing to a read error. This chain connects TRBV4-2 to TRBJ1-2; no definite D call. The CDR3 has 15 residues. Looked up from germline, CDR1 is LGHNA and CDR2 is YNFKEQ. CDR3 loop: CASSQPGGADYGHTF. The CDR3 DNA sequence: TGTGCCAGCAGCCAGCCCGGAGGAGCGGACTATGGCCACACCTTC.

This clonotype was seen only a few times. V is TRBV12-3 or TRBV12-4 and J is TRBJ2-7, with D perhaps matching TRBD1 (6 bases). This CDR3 is 13 amino acids long. Trimming stripped 6 bases from V and 1 base from J, with 10 bases between. CDR3 nucleotide sequence: TGTGCCAGCAGCATTACAGGGTCCTACGAGCAGTACTTC. Encoded protein: CASSITGSYEQYF.

V and J are TRBV9 and TRBJ1-5; the D is unclear. V lost 0 bases and J 0 bases, leaving 16 bases between the germline ends. The germline CDR1 and CDR2 sequences are SGDLS and YYNGEE. CDR3 length equals 18 residues. The CDR3 nucleotides read TGTGCCAGCAGCGTAGCTGGGCAGATGATTAATAGCAATCAGCCCCAGCATTTT. This codes for CASSVAGQMINSNQPQHF.

J is TRBJ2-1 and V is TRBV3-1; D is unresolved. The germline V and J ends were trimmed by 0 bases and 3 bases, with 9 bases remaining between them. Germline V gives CDR1 LGHDT, CDR2 YNNKEL (reference sequence). This CDR3 spans 15 amino acids. The CDR3 region is CASSQDHRNYNEQFF. As DNA, the CDR3 is TGTGCCAGCAGCCAAGATCACAGAAACTACAATGAGCAGTTCTTC.

As concerns this clonotype: At one of its ends the junction is not consistent with the germline gene, which may arise from a read error. The rearrangement uses TRBV7-6 and TRBJ2-5; 12 positions match TRBD2. Germline V gene sequence: CDR1 SGHVS, CDR2 FNYEAQ. The CDR3 is 16 residues long. Here the CDR3 DNA reads TGTGTCAGCAGCGGATCACTAGCGGGGGGCCAAGAGACCCAGTACTTC. Translating it yields CVSSGSLAGGQETQYF.

The sample holds many counts of this clonotype. V and J are TRBV12-3 or TRBV12-4 and TRBJ2-1; tentatively, D is TRBD2 (6 bases). Trimming removed 4 bases from V and 6 bases from J, with 13 bases in between. The CDR3 totals 14 residues. The CDR3 reads CASSSTGTPNEQFF. The CDR3 DNA sequence: TGTGCCAGCAGTTCAACCGGGACTCCCAATGAGCAGTTCTTC.

This chain joins TRBV25-1 and TRBJ2-3; tentatively, D is TRBD1 or TRBD2 (5 bases each). Deletions cut 2 bases from V and 6 bases from J, with 9 bases between. The CDR3 covers 13 residues. CDR1 is MGHDK, CDR2 SYGVNS, per germline. CDR3 DNA: TGTGCCAGCAGTGAAGGGGGTTTGGATACGCAGTATTTT. Translating it yields CASSEGGLDTQYF.

Of note for this clonotype: A much larger clone lies one base from this, so it may be a read error. This rearrangement joins TRBV29-1 to TRBJ2-7; a possible D gene is TRBD2 (5 bases). V was cut by 3 bases and J by 7 bases, with 16 bases left in between. Germline CDR1 is SQVTM and CDR2 is ANQGSEA. CDR3 size: 13 residues. CDR3 bases: TGCAGCGTTGAGCCCCGCGACTACAATGAGCAGTACTTC. Translated: CSVEPRDYNEQYF.

The V call is TRBV5-8, the J call TRBJ2-7; D not resolved. V was shortened by 2 bases and J by 7 bases, with 16 bases between the two germline ends. Germline V CDR1 and CDR2: SGHTS, YDEGEE. This CDR3 spans 14 amino acids. The CDR3 DNA reads TGTGCCAGCAGCTTTTCTAAATTCTACAATGAGCAGTACTTC. Its translation: CASSFSKFYNEQYF.

V and J are TRBV6-6 and TRBJ1-5; TRBD1 is a possible D gene (6 bases). The CDR3 runs 17 residues. Trimming pared 0 bases from V and 7 bases from J, leaving 19 bases between. CDR1 and CDR2 from the germline V gene are MNHNY and SVGAGI (reference sequence). The CDR3 here is CASSYSSRRGVGQPQHF. The CDR3 DNA sequence: TGTGCCAGCAGTTACTCGAGCCGAAGGGGGGTTGGCCAGCCCCAGCATTTT.

The chain is built from TRBV18 and TRBJ1-1; D is perhaps TRBD1 (6 bases). Germline V gene data show CDR1 as KGHSH and CDR2 as LQKENI. The CDR3 sequence is 14 residues long. V was shortened by 6 bases and J by 3 bases, with 14 bases between the two germline ends. CDR3 coding DNA: TGTGCCAGCTCCTCCCTGGGGGCAGACACTGAAGCTTTCTTT. This codes for CASSSLGADTEAFF.